There are many counts of the clone carrying this TCR beta chain. Primers used in a second PCR of roughly 6 to 11 cycles were a sample-barcoded 5' primer and a J-beta primer mix. Through a template-switch adaptor with 12 random nucleotides, each cDNA molecule received a tag. MiXCR, run by TCRdb on the 5' RACE reads, gives a single entry per CDR3 protein. This table holds 700,000 to 850,000 distinct CDR3 sequences, under 40% found once. The CDR3 contains 17 residues. Unmatched junction bases numbered 7, after V lost 1 base and J lost 4 bases. CDR1 and CDR2 from the germline V gene are LGHNA and YSLEER. The sample comes from a study of blood T cells in healthy people across ages.

The sample consisted of blood. This TCR was sampled from a man between 18 and 29 years old in good health. The V gene is TRBV4-3, the J gene TRBJ2-1, with 10 bases aligning to TRBD1. CDR3 residues: CASSQGQGALWYNEQFF. As DNA, the CDR3 is TGCGCCAGCAGCCAAGGACAGGGGGCTTTGTGGTACAATGAGCAGTTCTTC.